Listed below are T cell receptor beta chains from one sample, sequenced in a study of T-cell reconstitution after alpha-beta-depleted transplantation in children. TCRdb analysed the PCR reads with MiXCR anew, one entry per CDR3 protein. The sample includes 450,000 to 600,000 distinct CDR3 sequences, 30% to 35% of them seen just once. The starting material was PBMCs from the stem cell graft donor, obtained from the stem cell graft. The receptors derive from a human donor who donated a stem cell graft to a child with aplastic anemia. CDR3s include the opening cysteine and the closing phenylalanine or tryptophan. D genes are given only for firm matches. Some rows have no size entry. The others give once, few or many, or a class for an expanded clone.

J: TRBJ2-1
size: .
D: TRBD2
V: TRBV24-1
DNA: TGTGCCACCAGTGATTGGACTGACGGGACTAGCACGAGGAATGAGCAGTTCTTC
CDR3: CATSDWTDGTSTRNEQFF

J: TRBJ1-5
size: .
D: TRBD1
V: TRBV7-3
DNA: TGTGCCAGCAGCTTACAGGGGGGTACCGATCAGCCCCAGCATTTT
CDR3: CASSLQGGTDQPQHF

J: TRBJ2-1
size: .
D: .
V: TRBV6-2/TRBV6-3
DNA: TGTGCCAGCACGGGGACGGGAGCTTTGTATGAGCAGTTCTTC
CDR3: CASTGTGALYEQFF

J: TRBJ2-1
size: .
D: TRBD2
V: TRBV7-2
DNA: TGTGCCAGCAGCTTAGCGGGAGGGACCAATGAGCAGTTCTTC
CDR3: CASSLAGGTNEQFF

J: TRBJ2-7
size: few
D: TRBD2
V: TRBV12-3/TRBV12-4
DNA: TGTGCCAGCAGCTCCGGGACTAGCGGGAGTCCCTACGAGCAGTACTTC
CDR3: CASSSGTSGSPYEQYF

J: TRBJ1-5
size: .
D: .
V: TRBV27
DNA: TGTGCCAGCAGTCAAGACAGTAACCTCGGCAATCAGCCCCAGCTTTTT
CDR3: CASSQDSNLGNQPQLF

J: TRBJ2-5
size: few
D: .
V: TRBV5-4
DNA: TGTGCCAGCAGCTTGGGAAAGCGGGCAGAGACCCAGTACTTC
CDR3: CASSLGKRAETQYF

J: TRBJ1-1
size: .
D: .
V: TRBV12-3/TRBV12-4
DNA: TGTGCCAGCAGTTTTGAGCTGTTGAACACTGAAGCTTTCTTT
CDR3: CASSFELLNTEAFF

J: TRBJ1-2
size: .
D: .
V: TRBV6-1
DNA: TGTGCCAGCAGTACGTTTTATGTGACGGACTATGGCTACACCTTC
CDR3: CASSTFYVTDYGYTF

J: TRBJ2-1
size: .
D: TRBD1
V: TRBV5-1
DNA: TGCGCCAGCAGCTCGAACCTCCGGGACAGGTCCTACAATGAGCAGTTCTTC
CDR3: CASSSNLRDRSYNEQFF

J: TRBJ2-4
size: .
D: TRBD2
V: TRBV12-3/TRBV12-4
DNA: TGTGCCAGCAGTCCGGGGACTAGTTTTGGCATTCAGTACTTC
CDR3: CASSPGTSFGIQYF

J: TRBJ1-5
size: few
D: TRBD1
V: TRBV7-8
DNA: TGTGCCAGCAGCTCACCGGGACAGGGGGCATGGAGCAATCAGCCCCAGCATTTT
CDR3: CASSSPGQGAWSNQPQHF

J: TRBJ1-1
size: .
D: .
V: TRBV4-3
DNA: TGCGCCAGCAGCCAGGAACCCACAGGTGAAGCTTTCTTT
CDR3: CASSQEPTGEAFF

J: TRBJ2-4
size: .
D: TRBD2
V: TRBV18
DNA: TGTGCCAGCTCACCAGCCGCTGGCGGGAGGGGCAAAAACATTCAGTACTTC
CDR3: CASSPAAGGRGKNIQYF

J: TRBJ2-7
size: once
D: .
V: TRBV7-8
DNA: TGTGCCAGCAGCGTCGTGGCAGGGACTTCCTACGAGCAGTACTTC
CDR3: CASSVVAGTSYEQYF

J: TRBJ2-6
size: .
D: .
V: TRBV4-3
DNA: TGCGCCAGCAGTCTGACGGAGGGCGGGTTTTCTGGGGCCAACGTCCTGACTTTC
CDR3: CASSLTEGGFSGANVLTF